These 27 T cell receptor beta chains were sequenced from one sample in a study of beta chain features in type 1 diabetes. Of the isolated RNA, all was reverse transcribed, and so the sequenced material was expressed TCRB transcripts. Clones were read by immunoSEQ multiplex PCR, and TCRdb kept only the in-frame ones, dropping some. This table has hundreds of thousands of clones, approximately 12% appearing once. Material for sequencing was naive CD4+ T cells from blood. These receptor sequences come from a man between 18 and 29 years old in good health.

This clone has only a few counts. The chain couples TRBV7-2 to TRBJ2-5; TRBD1 might be the D (5 bases). CDR3 length: 14 residues. The V end was cut by 6 bases, the J end by 5 bases, with 16 bases between. The V gene's germline CDR1 is SGHTA and CDR2 FQGNSA. The CDR3 is CASRIAGLAETQYF. DNA for the CDR3: TGTGCCAGCAGAATTGCAGGGCTGGCGGAGACCCAGTACTTC.

The chain couples TRBV18 to TRBJ2-2, with 8 bases that match TRBD1. Losses at the gene ends were 2 bases for V and 6 bases for J; bases not matched to a gene: 14. The CDR3 totals 18 residues. Germline lookup yields CDR1 KGHSH and CDR2 LQKENI. The CDR3 spells CASSPDIIGQGGPGELFF. The CDR3 bases are TGTGCCAGCTCACCAGACATAATTGGACAGGGCGGACCCGGGGAGCTGTTTTTT.

The rearrangement links TRBV18 to TRBJ1-1, with D possibly matching TRBD1 (6 bases). Between the trimmed V and J ends, which lost 6 bases and 1 base, there was a span of 12 bases. This CDR3 comprises 14 residues. The germline CDR1 and CDR2 sequences are KGHSH and LQKENI. The CDR3 loop reads CASSRDTQNTEAFF. For the CDR3, the DNA is TGTGCCAGCTCCCGGGACACTCAGAACACTGAAGCTTTCTTT.

As concerns this clone: In the same sample, other DNA sequences code for this CDR3. This chain links TRBV6-5 with TRBJ1-1; D may be TRBD1 (5 bases). V lost 0 bases and J lost 4, with 6 bases in between. The CDR3 is 13 residues long. Germline-derived CDR1 and CDR2 are MNHEY and SVGAGI. CDR3: CASSYSGGTEAFF. The CDR3 coding sequence is TGTGCCAGCAGTTACTCGGGGGGCACTGAAGCTTTCTTT.

The chain employs TRBV28 and TRBJ2-5, with TRBD2 identical over 9 bases. V trimming: 4 bases; J trimming: 5 bases; junction bases outside the gene matches: 8. Germline V CDR1 and CDR2: MDHEN, SYDVKM. There are 15 residues in the CDR3. In DNA form, the CDR3 reads TGTGCCAGCAGTTCCCTTCTAGCGGGAAGGGAGACCCAGTACTTC. Residues: CASSSLLAGRETQYF. Full variable domain (missing parts from reference TRBV28 and TRBJ2-5): DVKVTQSSRYLVKRTGEKVFLECVQDMDHENMFWYRQDPGLGLRLIYFSYDVKMKEKGDIPEGYSVSREKKERFSLILESASTNQTSMYLCASSSLLAGRETQYFGPGTRLLVL.

This clone has a handful of counts. The J gene is TRBJ2-2, the V gene TRBV7-3; D not certain. Per germline, CDR1 SGHTA and CDR2 FQGTGA. The CDR3 is 16 amino acids. The V gene lost 4 bases and the J gene lost 0 bases, with 12 bases spanning the gap. CDR3 loop: CASSSDGAANTGELFF. Here the CDR3 DNA reads TGTGCCAGCAGCTCCGACGGAGCCGCGAACACCGGGGAGCTGTTTTTT.

The table lists this clone with a few counts. V usage is TRBV7-9 and J usage is TRBJ2-7; 8 nucleotides line up with TRBD2. The CDR3 is 17 amino acids. Losses at the gene ends were 5 bases for V and 0 bases for J; bases not matched to a gene: 12. Germline lookup yields CDR1 SEHNR and CDR2 FQNEAQ (reference sequence). The CDR3 DNA reads as TGTGCCAGCAGCCCCTCCCGACTAGCGCGGATCTCCTACGAGCAGTACTTC. As protein: CASSPSRLARISYEQYF.

The chain joins TRBV9 to TRBJ1-1; D may be TRBD1 (6 bases). This CDR3 comprises 13 residues. Trimming took 3 bases from V and 1 from J, leaving 7 bases between them. CDR1 is SGDLS, CDR2 YYNGEE, per germline. CDR3 coding DNA: TGTGCCAGCAGCGCAGGGGCGAACACTGAAGCTTTCTTT. Amino acid sequence: CASSAGANTEAFF.

The chain is built from TRBV10-3 and TRBJ2-1; 8 bases line up with TRBD2. Germline lookup yields CDR1 ENHRY and CDR2 SYGVKD. This CDR3 has 14 residues. The trim removed 7 bases at V and 0 bases at J, leaving 2 bases unmatched. CDR3 nucleotides: TGTGCCATCACTAGCGGGTACTCCTACAATGAGCAGTTCTTC. Protein: CAITSGYSYNEQFF.

The chain combines TRBV5-1 with TRBJ2-7; possibly TRBD1 for D (6 bases). The ends were cut back, 0 bases at V and 5 bases at J, with 12 bases in the middle. Germline CDR1 and CDR2: SGHRS and YFSETQ. The CDR3 runs 14 residues. The CDR3 here is CASSLDRVRNEQYF. The CDR3 bases are TGCGCCAGCAGCTTGGACAGGGTAAGGAACGAGCAGTACTTC.

This clone was detected only a few times. V gene TRBV5-1 combines with J gene TRBJ1-5, with D unclear. V lost 2 bases, J lost 4 bases, and 10 bases lay in between. This CDR3 is 14 amino acids long. Germline CDR1 and CDR2: SGHRS and YFSETQ. The CDR3 region is CASSFGVGNQPQHF. As DNA, the CDR3 is TGCGCCAGCAGCTTCGGGGTTGGGAATCAGCCCCAGCATTTT.

This chain links TRBV9 with TRBJ2-1; D is ambiguous. CDR1 and CDR2 (germline): SGDLS, YYNGEE. Trimming pared 0 bases from V and 7 bases from J, leaving 8 bases between. The CDR3 sequence is 13 residues long. The CDR3 nucleotides read TGTGCCAGCAGCGTAGCACTTCCTAATGAGCAGTTCTTC. Translating gives CASSVALPNEQFF.

This clone appeared many times. V is TRBV29-1 and J is TRBJ2-7; no definite D call. Germline CDR1 and CDR2: SQVTM and ANQGSEA. V lost 4 bases and J 2 bases, leaving 6 bases between the germline ends. This CDR3 spans 11 amino acids. DNA of the CDR3: TGCAGCGTTGCCCTTACCTACGAGCAGTACTTC. It specifies CSVALTYEQYF.

The genes are TRBV2 and TRBJ2-7, with TRBD2 matching over 14 bases. The CDR3 contains 17 residues. V was pared by 6 bases and J by 1 base, with 8 bases of the junction left unmatched. The germline V gene encodes CDR1 SNHLY and CDR2 FYNNEI. CDR3 residues: CASRWTSGGPSSYEQYF. CDR3 nucleotide sequence: TGTGCCAGCAGGTGGACTAGCGGGGGGCCATCGTCCTACGAGCAGTACTTC.

This clone came up a few times. The gene calls are TRBV30 and TRBJ1-2; 8 bases agree with TRBD1. The CDR3 runs to 14 residues. Germline V gene lookup returns CDR1 GTSNPN and CDR2 SVGIG (reference sequence). With 2 bases clipped from V and 8 bases from J, the junction kept 10 bases outside the gene matches. The CDR3 nucleotides are TGTGCCTGGAGTTTACAGGGGGGGTTAAAAGGCTACACCTTC. It codes for CAWSLQGGLKGYTF.

This clone came up a few times. The V and J genes are TRBV7-9 and TRBJ2-7; TRBD2 matches at 7 bases. Germline V CDR1 and CDR2: SEHNR, FQNEAQ (reference sequence). V shed 7 bases and J 2 bases; nucleotides not matched to a gene: 5. CDR3 length equals 13 residues. CDR3 sequence: CASTRTSTYEQYF. CDR3 nucleotide sequence: TGTGCCAGCACCCGGACTAGTACCTACGAGCAGTACTTC.

A few counts support this clone. The rearrangement joins TRBV9 to TRBJ2-7; TRBD1 matches 12 bases. This CDR3 is built from 15 residues. The V gene end was trimmed by 0 bases and the J gene end by 5 bases; junction bases not matched to a gene: 3. Germline loops: CDR1 SGDLS, CDR2 YYNGEE. The CDR3 protein is CASSVGGQGAHEQYF. The CDR3 bases are TGTGCCAGCAGCGTAGGGGGACAGGGGGCTCACGAGCAGTACTTC. The complete variable domain, with remaining parts taken from reference TRBV9 and TRBJ2-7, reads DSGVTQTPKHLITATGQRVTLRCSPRSGDLSVYWYQQSLDQGLQFLIQYYNGEERAKGNILERFSAQQFPDLHSELNLSSLELGDSALYFCASSVGGQGAHEQYFGPGTRLTVT.

In regard to this clone: Its ends do not fully match the called genes, so a read error is possible. This chain links TRBV28 with TRBJ2-7, with D possibly matching TRBD2 (6 bases). The germline CDR1 and CDR2 sequences are MDHEN and SYDVKM. This CDR3 is built from 12 residues. The CDR3: CATSLPGLVLRF. CDR3 nucleotides: TGTGCCACCTCCCTACCGGGACTCGTACTGCGTTTC.

The chain combines TRBV5-6 with TRBJ2-7; perhaps TRBD2 as D (7 bases). With 1 base removed from V and 5 bases from J, the gap between germline ends came to 19 bases. Germline values: CDR1 SGHDT, CDR2 YYEEEE. The CDR3 totals 16 residues. Here the CDR3 reads CASSLSGRGPSNEQYF. The CDR3 DNA reads TGTGCCAGCAGCTTGTCAGGGCGGGGGCCTTCTAACGAGCAGTACTTC.

This clone has only a few counts. The chain employs TRBV19 and TRBJ1-1; no firm D call. Germline-derived CDR1 and CDR2 are LNHDA and SQIVND (reference sequence). This CDR3 is built from 13 residues. The V end was cut by 6 bases, the J end by 5 bases, with 13 bases between. The DNA of the CDR3 is TGTGCCAGTAGCATGGACGGAGGAACTGAAGCTTTCTTT. It is translated as CASSMDGGTEAFF.

The chain employs TRBV29-1 and TRBJ1-1; 7 positions agree with TRBD1. This CDR3 has 13 amino acids. From germline, CDR1 is SQVTM and CDR2 ANQGSEA. The ends lost 4 bases at V and 0 bases at J; junction bases unmatched: 2. Written as DNA, the CDR3 is TGCAGCGTTGCCACAGGGGTGAACACTGAAGCTTTCTTT. Its protein is CSVATGVNTEAFF.

Notes on this clone: Distinct nucleotide sequences in the sample also encode this CDR3. The chain uses TRBV7-2 and TRBJ1-2, with 11 bases identical to TRBD1. J gave up 5 bases and V 3 bases, and 2 bases lay outside the gene matches. The CDR3 is 14 amino acids. CDR1 is SGHTA and CDR2 is FQGNSA in the germline V gene. The CDR3 DNA reads as TGTGCCAGCAGCTTCGGACAGGGGGCTTATGGCTACACCTTC. This codes for CASSFGQGAYGYTF.

The chain combines TRBV7-3 with TRBJ1-1; TRBD1 might be the D (6 bases). The CDR3 length is 15 residues. Per the germline V gene, CDR1 is SGHTA and CDR2 is FQGTGA. The V end lost 5 bases, the J end lost 1 base, and 14 bases lay between the germline ends. CDR3 in amino acids: CASSLRTDRNTEAFF. The CDR3 DNA follows: TGTGCCAGCAGCCTTAGGACAGATAGGAACACTGAAGCTTTCTTT.

This chain uses TRBV4-3 with TRBJ2-3; 12 bases are a match to TRBD2. V shed 1 base, J shed 2 bases, and the junction held 10 bases outside the gene matches. Per germline, CDR1 LGHNA and CDR2 YSLEER. The CDR3 has 19 amino acids. CDR3 protein: CASSQAGTSGPSSTDTQYF. CDR3 nucleotide sequence: TGCGCCAGCAGCCAAGCCGGGACTAGCGGGCCATCCTCCACAGATACGCAGTATTTT.

This clone has just a few counts. The gene calls are TRBV7-3 and TRBJ2-3; 7 nucleotides line up with TRBD2. CDR1 and CDR2 from the germline V gene are SGHTA and FQGTGA. The CDR3 is 15 residues long. V lost 7 bases and J lost 4; bases outside the gene matches: 11. The CDR3 loop is CASKLTREDSDTQYF. The CDR3 nucleotides are TGTGCCAGCAAGCTAACTCGGGAGGACTCAGATACGCAGTATTTT. Complete variable domain (other parts from reference TRBV7-3 and TRBJ2-3): GAGVSQTPSNKVTEKGKYVELRCDPISGHTALYWYRQSLGQGPEFLIYFQGTGAADDSGLPNDRFFAVRPEGSVSTLKIQRTERGDSAVYLCASKLTREDSDTQYFGPGTRLTVL.

This clone occurred a few times. The rearrangement uses TRBV7-3 and TRBJ1-2, with 11 bases fitting TRBD1. J gave up 1 base and V 5 bases, and 3 bases lay outside the gene matches. Germline values: CDR1 SGHTA, CDR2 FQGTGA. The CDR3 runs 15 residues. The CDR3 loop reads CASSPGTGGNYGYTF. In nucleotides, the CDR3 is TGTGCCAGCAGCCCCGGGACAGGGGGTAACTATGGCTACACCTTC.

The chain uses TRBV13 and TRBJ2-2, with TRBD2 matching over 15 bases. From germline, CDR1 is PRHDT and CDR2 FYEKMQ (reference sequence). J gave up 6 bases and V 1 base, and 9 bases lay outside the gene matches. The CDR3 consists of 19 residues. The CDR3 nucleotides read TGTGCCAGCAGCTTAGAGGCCTGGACTAGCGGGGGGGCCTCCGGGGAGCTGTTTTTT. Translating gives CASSLEAWTSGGASGELFF. Looking up the rest from reference TRBV13 and TRBJ2-2 gives the full variable domain: AAGVIQSPRHLIKEKRETATLKCYPIPRHDTVYWYQQGPGQDPQFLISFYEKMQSDKGSIPDRFSAQQFSDYHSELNMSSLELGDSALYFCASSLEAWTSGGASGELFFGEGSRLTVL.